This paragraph reports one TCR beta chain. Antigen specificity is unknown. Clones were sequenced by immunoSEQ multiplex PCR, and TCRdb holds only the in-frame ones, with some missing. The repertoire holds approximately 48,000 clones, with around nine tenths as singletons. This record comes from a study of OX40 agonist ivuxolimab in advanced cancers. Whole-study results and caveats: CD4+ and CD8+ blood T cells expanded clonally by week 6 at 0.1 to 3.0 mg/kg. It was not determined which antigens were specifically recognized by the peripheral T cells that had undergone clonal expansion.

The V gene's germline CDR1 is SGHTS and CDR2 YDEGEE. The CDR3 has 14 residues. V gave up 1 base and J gave up 4 bases, with 11 bases separating them. The chain couples TRBV5-8 to TRBJ1-2; no definite D call. The sample was CD4+ or CD8+ T cells sorted from blood, taken in a trial of the OX40 agonist ivuxolimab. This receptor was identified in an adult with an advanced solid tumor such as melanoma, head and neck, liver or kidney cancer. CDR3 sequence reads: CASSLSPAGYGYTF. CDR3 nucleotide sequence: TGTGCCAGCAGCTTGTCCCCGGCGGGCTATGGCTACACCTTC.